Sequencing of this T cell receptor (beta chain) was carried out in a study of blood T cells in healthy people across ages. At least 6 micrograms of total RNA were extracted per sample. The V and J ends lost 6 bases and 3 bases, in that order; junction bases with no gene match: 11. Germline assignment: CDR1 DFQATT and CDR2 SNEGSKA (reference sequence). This CDR3 has 15 amino acids. For the second PCR, which ran for roughly 6 to 12 cycles, a sample-barcoded 5' primer and a J-beta primer mix were used. A minimum of 2.5 million CDR3-containing paired-end reads was obtained for each sample. Each CDR3 protein gets one entry after TCRdb re-called the 5' RACE reads with MiXCR. The sample includes approximately 770,000 distinct CDR3 sequences, about 62% seen only once; the top ten take around 20%.

This chain joins TRBV20-1 and TRBJ2-7; 10 bases match TRBD2. What was sequenced was blood. This TCR was recovered from a man younger than 40 in good health. CDR3 in DNA: TGCAGTGCCCGAGAGTACGAGCGGGGGGGCTACGAGCAGTACTTC. Amino acid sequence: CSAREYERGGYEQYF.